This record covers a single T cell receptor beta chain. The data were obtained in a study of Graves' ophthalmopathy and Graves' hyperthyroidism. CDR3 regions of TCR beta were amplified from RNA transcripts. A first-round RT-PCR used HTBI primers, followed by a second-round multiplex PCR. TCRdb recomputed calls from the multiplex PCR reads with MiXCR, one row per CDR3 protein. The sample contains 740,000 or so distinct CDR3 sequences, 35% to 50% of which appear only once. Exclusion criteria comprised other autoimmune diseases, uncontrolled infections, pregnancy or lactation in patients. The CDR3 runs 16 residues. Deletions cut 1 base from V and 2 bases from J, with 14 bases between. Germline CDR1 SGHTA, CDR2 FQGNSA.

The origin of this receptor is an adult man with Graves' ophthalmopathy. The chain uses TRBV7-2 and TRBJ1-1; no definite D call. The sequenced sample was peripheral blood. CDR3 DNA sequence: TGTGCCAGCAGCTTAGACGCGCTTCAGTTAAACACTGAAGCTTTCTTT. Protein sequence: CASSLDALQLNTEAFF.